The 27 T cell receptor beta chains given below trace back to one sample, sequenced in a study of blood T cell repertoires in COVID-19. Sequencing was performed with immunoSEQ multiplex PCR; in TCRdb, only in-frame clones are kept and a portion is missing. Altogether just over 60,000 clones are present, roughly 80% being singletons, with the ten largest covering 18%. The sample consisted of peripheral blood. These receptors were taken from a man aged 60 to 69 with acute or convalescent COVID-19.

The chain links TRBV6-5 to TRBJ2-3; D unresolved. This CDR3 spans 13 amino acids. Germline V gene lookup returns CDR1 MNHEY and CDR2 SVGAGI. Deletions cut 2 bases from V and 1 base from J, with 4 bases between. This CDR3 is CASSYRGTDTQYF. The CDR3 coding sequence is TGTGCCAGCAGTTACCGGGGCACAGATACGCAGTATTTT.

The rearrangement links TRBV5-1 to TRBJ1-2; 9 nucleotides align to TRBD1. The CDR3 has 17 residues. J was trimmed by 2 bases and V by 7 bases; bases with no gene match: 15. The germline CDR1 and CDR2 sequences are SGHRS and YFSETQ. CDR3 region: CASRTQPGQGGNYGYTF. CDR3 nucleotides: TGCGCCAGCCGCACCCAGCCGGGACAGGGAGGCAACTATGGCTACACCTTC.

The gene calls are TRBV11-2 and TRBJ2-3; 7 nucleotides line up with TRBD1. Germline V gives CDR1 SGHAT, CDR2 FQNNGV. This CDR3 comprises 14 residues. V was clipped by 5 bases and J by 2 bases; unmatched bases: 4. Here the CDR3 DNA reads TGTGCCAGCAGCCCGGGACAGTACACAGATACGCAGTATTTT. Translation: CASSPGQYTDTQYF.

This clone was observed a handful of times. V and J are TRBV7-2 and TRBJ2-4, with D possibly being TRBD2 (5 bases). Germline V gene sequence: CDR1 SGHTA, CDR2 FQGNSA. This CDR3 spans 14 amino acids. V gave up 3 bases and J gave up 5 bases, with 11 bases separating them. CDR3 sequence (DNA): TGTGCCAGCAGCTTCAGAATTAGCGAAAACATTCAGTACTTC. Its protein product is CASSFRISENIQYF.

In its sample, this clone was seen a few times. V is TRBV19 and J is TRBJ2-3; a weak D match, TRBD2 (5 bases). V lost 5 bases, J lost 6 bases, and 15 bases lay in between. Per germline, CDR1 LNHDA and CDR2 SQIVND (reference sequence). CDR3 length: 14 residues. The CDR3 DNA reads as TGTGCCAGTAGTCCTCGGTCGCGAGGGGATACGCAGTATTTT. It is translated as CASSPRSRGDTQYF.

The chain employs TRBV19 and TRBJ2-1, with D possibly being TRBD2 (7 bases). Between the trimmed V and J ends, which lost 7 bases and 6 bases, there was a span of 13 bases. The CDR3 is made up of 13 amino acids. Germline loops: CDR1 LNHDA, CDR2 SQIVND (reference sequence). The CDR3 loop reads CASTLGGPNEQFF. CDR3 DNA sequence: TGTGCCAGTACCCTGGGGGGGCCCAATGAGCAGTTCTTC.

The V gene is TRBV19, the J gene TRBJ1-3, with D perhaps TRBD1 (6 bases). Trimming removed 5 bases at V and 0 bases at J, with 11 bases between. The V gene's germline CDR1 is LNHDA and CDR2 SQIVND (reference sequence). CDR3 length: 15 residues. CDR3 nucleotides: TGTGCCAGTAGTGACAGGCGAAGCTCTGGAAACACCATATATTTT. Translated: CASSDRRSSGNTIYF.

The count of this clone is one. The chain uses TRBV10-2 and TRBJ1-1; no clear D. The CDR3 totals 14 residues. Germline assignment: CDR1 WSHSY and CDR2 SAAADI. V was pared by 4 bases and J by 0 bases, with 9 bases between. CDR3 bases: TGCGCCAGCAGTGTACGAACTCTGAACACTGAAGCTTTCTTT. Translated: CASSVRTLNTEAFF.

The chain recombines TRBV7-2 with TRBJ2-6, with 8 bases lining up with TRBD1. Germline loops: CDR1 SGHTA, CDR2 FQGNSA. The V segment lost 4 bases and the J segment 0 bases; nucleotides outside the gene matches: 11. This CDR3 spans 19 amino acids. CDR3 region: CASSSNRDRTFSGANVLTF. The DNA for the CDR3 is TGTGCCAGCAGCTCAAACCGGGACAGGACCTTCTCTGGGGCCAACGTCCTGACTTTC.

The chain has TRBV10-2 and TRBJ1-6; maybe TRBD1 (6 bases). Trimming took off 6 bases at V and 2 bases at J, with 8 bases between the two ends. CDR3 length: 14 residues. Germline lookup yields CDR1 WSHSY and CDR2 SAAADI. The CDR3, as DNA: TGCGCCAGCAGAGGGACAACCTATAATTCACCCCTCCACTTT. It codes for CASRGTTYNSPLHF.

This sequence joins TRBV7-2 and TRBJ2-5, with TRBD1 matching over 7 bases. From germline, CDR1 is SGHTA and CDR2 FQGNSA. The CDR3 runs to 15 residues. V trimming: 5 bases; J trimming: 4 bases; junction bases outside the gene matches: 10. CDR3 nucleotide sequence: TGTGCCAGCAGCCAACCGGGACAGCCAAGAGAGACCCAGTACTTC. As protein: CASSQPGQPRETQYF.

The chain couples TRBV4-2 to TRBJ2-3, with a weak D call TRBD2 (6 bases). V lost 0 bases and J lost 4, with 11 bases in between. Germline CDR1 LGHNA, CDR2 YNFKEQ. This CDR3 is built from 15 residues. This chain's CDR3 is CASSQDFPSADTQYF. The CDR3 nucleotides are TGTGCCAGCAGCCAAGATTTTCCTAGCGCAGATACGCAGTATTTT.

The chain is built from TRBV7-9 and TRBJ1-1, with 7 positions matching TRBD1. V dropped 5 bases and J dropped 4; count of bases not matched to a gene: 13. Germline-derived CDR1 and CDR2 are SEHNR and FQNEAQ (reference sequence). This CDR3 has 16 amino acids. CDR3 in amino acids: CASSPGDRVKGTEAFF. CDR3 DNA: TGTGCCAGCAGCCCGGGAGACAGGGTGAAGGGCACTGAAGCTTTCTTT.

The chain combines TRBV30 with TRBJ1-2; a possible D gene is TRBD1 (6 bases). CDR1 is GTSNPN, CDR2 SVGIG, per germline (reference sequence). The CDR3 spans 14 residues. Trimming pared 2 bases from V and 5 bases from J, leaving 15 bases between. In DNA, the CDR3 is TGTGCCTGGAGTCCGCCAGGGGCGCGGTATGGCTACACCTTC. Translated, it gives CAWSPPGARYGYTF.

The V gene is TRBV19, the J gene TRBJ1-2; 7 nucleotides align to TRBD1. This CDR3 region has 15 residues. The junction had 14 bases not matched to a gene; V was cut back by 5 bases and J by 8 bases. Germline V gene lookup returns CDR1 LNHDA and CDR2 SQIVND (reference sequence). The CDR3 is CASSLLWDSPAGYTF. CDR3 in DNA: TGTGCCAGTAGTCTGCTTTGGGACAGTCCGGCGGGCTACACCTTC.

This clone was seen just once. The chain joins TRBV6-5 to TRBJ2-1; 8 nucleotides line up with TRBD2. Germline V gene data show CDR1 as MNHEY and CDR2 as SVGAGI. V was clipped by 7 bases and J by 6 bases; unmatched bases: 8. This CDR3 region has 14 residues. The CDR3 loop reads CASTVTSVPNEQFF. CDR3 bases: TGTGCCAGCACGGTGACTAGCGTTCCCAATGAGCAGTTCTTC.

J is TRBJ2-5 and V is TRBV9; the D gene is possibly TRBD1 (5 bases). The CDR3 has 12 residues. Germline assignment: CDR1 SGDLS and CDR2 YYNGEE. V was pared by 3 bases and J by 6 bases, with 9 bases between. The CDR3 DNA is TGTGCCAGCAGCGCCCAGGGCCAGACCCAGTACTTC. Translating gives CASSAQGQTQYF.

This chain links TRBV5-1 with TRBJ2-7; the match to TRBD2 covers 7 bases. From germline, CDR1 is SGHRS and CDR2 YFSETQ. J gave up 6 bases and V 4 bases, and 7 bases lay outside the gene matches. This CDR3 comprises 13 residues. The chain's CDR3 is CASSPRDYGEQYF. The CDR3 nucleotides are TGCGCCAGCAGCCCCCGGGACTATGGCGAGCAGTACTTC.

This clone was seen just once. This chain links TRBV19 with TRBJ1-4; perhaps TRBD1 as D (6 bases). The CDR3 runs 15 residues. Germline-derived CDR1 and CDR2 are LNHDA and SQIVND (reference sequence). V lost 3 bases and J 0 bases, leaving 8 bases between the germline ends. The CDR3: CASSITGPTNEKLFF. The CDR3 nucleotides are TGTGCCAGTAGTATTACAGGGCCAACTAATGAAAAACTGTTTTTT.

The chain couples TRBV28 to TRBJ2-7, with 9 bases aligning to TRBD1. After removal of 5 bases from V and 7 bases from J, the junction contained 9 bases not matched to a gene. This CDR3 spans 14 amino acids. Per the germline V gene, CDR1 is MDHEN and CDR2 is SYDVKM. The CDR3 coding sequence is TGTGCCAGCAGTCCTAGGGGACAGGGTGGTGAGCAGTACTTC. Protein: CASSPRGQGGEQYF.

The chain has TRBV19 and TRBJ1-2, with 8 bases aligning to TRBD1. V lost 10 bases and J lost 5; bases outside the gene matches: 12. The CDR3 is 14 residues long. Germline V lookup: CDR1 LNHDA, CDR2 SQIVND (reference sequence). CDR3 residues: CATNRQGLRYGYTF. CDR3 in DNA: TGTGCCACGAACCGACAGGGGTTACGGTATGGCTACACCTTC.

The chain has TRBV3-1 (or the pseudogene TRBV3-2) and TRBJ1-5; D not resolved. CDR1 and CDR2 (germline): LGHDT, YNNKEL (reference sequence). The CDR3 consists of 13 residues. Trimming left V 1 base short and J 9 bases short, with 10 bases between. The CDR3 is CASSQVRGRPQHF. Here the CDR3 DNA reads TGTGCCAGCAGCCAAGTGAGAGGTCGGCCCCAGCATTTT.

The chain recombines TRBV11-2 with TRBJ1-1, with a weak D call TRBD1 (6 bases). CDR3 length: 14 residues. V lost 0 bases and J 10 bases, leaving 15 bases between the germline ends. Germline CDR1 and CDR2: SGHAT and FQNNGV. The CDR3 DNA reads TGTGCCAGCAGCTTAGAAGGGGGAGGGTATGGAGCTTTCTTT. It specifies CASSLEGGGYGAFF.

The J gene is TRBJ2-7, the V gene TRBV21-1; TRBD2 was called by the table and not checked on the DNA. TRBV21-1 is reported as a pseudogene. The CDR3 contains 13 residues. CDR3 sequence (DNA): TGTGCCAGCTCAGCGGGAGCGGCCTACGAGCAGTACTTC. Protein product: CASSAGAAYEQYF.

This clone showed up just once. This chain links TRBV9 with TRBJ1-1; possible D gene TRBD1, 6 bases. CDR3 length equals 15 residues. V was clipped by 3 bases and J by 5 bases, with 17 bases between them. Germline CDR1 SGDLS, CDR2 YYNGEE. CDR3 DNA: TGTGCCAGCAGCGCGATTAACAGGGTCGGAACTGAAGCTTTCTTT. The encoded protein is CASSAINRVGTEAFF.

The chain uses TRBV6-5 and TRBJ2-1; D gene uncertain. Trimming took 6 bases from V and 2 from J, leaving 14 bases between them. The CDR3 runs 15 residues. Germline lookup yields CDR1 MNHEY and CDR2 SVGAGI. CDR3 sequence: CASSQFQSAYNEQFF. As DNA, the CDR3 is TGTGCCAGCAGCCAGTTTCAGTCCGCCTACAATGAGCAGTTCTTC.

This clone was detected a few times. The chain joins TRBV6-5 to TRBJ2-7; 11 nucleotides agree with TRBD1. J gave up 0 bases and V 8 bases, and 6 bases lay outside the gene matches. Germline-derived CDR1 and CDR2 are MNHEY and SVGAGI. The length of the CDR3 is 15 residues. CDR3 loop: CASGAGTGGSYEQYF. The CDR3 DNA is TGTGCCAGCGGGGCTGGGACAGGGGGCTCCTACGAGCAGTACTTC.